The 9 T cell receptor beta chains listed next were all sequenced from one sample in a study of T cells in Graves' hyperthyroidism and ophthalmopathy. Amplification yielded TCR beta CDR3 regions, with RNA transcripts as the source. TCR CDR3 regions were first amplified by RT-PCR with HTBI primers. From the multiplex PCR reads, TCRdb called clonotypes with MiXCR, one entry per CDR3 protein. The table records more than 600,000 distinct CDR3 sequences, 16% of them present only once. The sequenced sample was blood. The receptor set was obtained from a man aged 18 to 30 with Graves' hyperthyroidism.

J is TRBJ2-1 and V is TRBV4-1, with 12 bases matching TRBD2. From germline, CDR1 is MGHRA and CDR2 YSYEKL. The CDR3 spans 15 residues. V lost 8 bases and J lost 5; bases outside the gene matches: 7. This CDR3 is CASSGLAGKNNEQFF. The CDR3 nucleotides are TGCGCCAGCTCTGGACTAGCGGGAAAGAACAATGAGCAGTTCTTC.

This clonotype showed up many times. The V gene is TRBV27, the J gene TRBJ2-3, with D possibly being TRBD2 (5 bases). Germline V CDR1 and CDR2: MNHEY, SMNVEV (reference sequence). Deletions cut 6 bases from V and 5 bases from J, with 15 bases between. The CDR3 is 14 amino acids. CDR3 protein: CASSPSGKVDTQYF. Written as DNA, the CDR3 is TGTGCCAGCAGCCCCTCCGGGAAAGTAGATACGCAGTATTTT.

The table lists this clonotype with a few counts. The chain couples TRBV9 to TRBJ1-5; a weak D match, TRBD1 (6 bases). Trimming removed 3 bases at V and 0 bases at J, with 10 bases between. This CDR3 has 15 amino acids. The germline gives CDR1 SGDLS, CDR2 YYNGEE. DNA of the CDR3: TGTGCCAGCAGCGCACAGGGCTATAGCAATCAGCCCCAGCATTTT. Its protein is CASSAQGYSNQPQHF.

This chain links TRBV14 with TRBJ2-1; D might be TRBD1 or TRBD2, each matching 5 bases. CDR3 length equals 17 residues. Deletions cut 1 base from V and 6 bases from J, with 19 bases between. The germline V gene has CDR1 SGHDN and CDR2 FVKESK. The chain's CDR3 is CASSQALRDVKGNEQFF. The CDR3, as DNA: TGTGCCAGCAGCCAAGCCTTACGGGACGTAAAGGGCAATGAGCAGTTCTTC. Together with reference TRBV14 and TRBJ2-1, the CDR3 gives the full variable domain: EAGVTQFPSHSVIEKGQTVTLRCDPISGHDNLYWYRRVMGKEIKFLLHFVKESKQDESGMPNNRFLAERTGGTYSTLKVQPAELEDSGVYFCASSQALRDVKGNEQFFGPGTRLTVL.

This clonotype was counted many times. This chain connects TRBV11-1 to TRBJ2-1; D gene unclear. Trimming removed 2 bases from V and 0 bases from J, with 14 bases in between. Germline lookup yields CDR1 SGHAT and CDR2 FQDESV (reference sequence). The CDR3 length is 17 residues. The CDR3 here is CASSLNSLDNSYNEQFF. The CDR3, as DNA: TGTGCCAGCAGCTTAAATTCTCTGGATAACTCCTACAATGAGCAGTTCTTC.

Note on this clonotype: Sequence at one end of the junction differs from germline and may be a read error. This chain joins TRBV28 and TRBJ2-7; D uncertain. Germline V gives CDR1 MDHEN, CDR2 SYDVKM. The CDR3 runs to 13 residues. The CDR3 region is CAGSLTQLREQYF. CDR3 coding DNA: TGTGCCGGCAGTTTAACACAGCTCAGGGAGCAGTACTTC.

Many counts were recorded for this clonotype. The CDR3 bases are TGTGCCAGCAGTGAGACTAGCGGGAGTATCCACGAGCAGTACTTC. It translates to CASSETSGSIHEQYF. V and J are TRBV2 and TRBJ2-7; 12 bases fit TRBD2. Germline V CDR1 and CDR2: SNHLY, FYNNEI. The CDR3 runs to 15 residues. V gave up 3 bases and J gave up 5 bases; unmatched junction bases: 5.

The chain links TRBV19 to TRBJ2-3; 10 nucleotides align to TRBD2. This CDR3 contains 16 residues. V lost 4 bases to trimming and J lost 7 bases; unmatched junction nucleotides: 11. CDR1 LNHDA and CDR2 SQIVND come from the germline V gene (reference sequence). CDR3 DNA sequence: TGTGCCAGTAGTAATCCTAGCGGGAGCGAGACCAATACGCAGTATTTT. This sequence encodes CASSNPSGSETNTQYF. The variable domain in full, with the rest retrieved from reference TRBV19 and TRBJ2-3, is DGGITQSPKYLFRKEGQNVTLSCEQNLNHDAMYWYRQDPGQGLRLIYYSQIVNDFQKGDIAEGYSVSREKKESFPLTVTSAQKNPTAFYLCASSNPSGSETNTQYFGPGTRLTVL.

This clonotype was recorded at least ten times. The rearrangement joins TRBV7-8 to TRBJ2-1; TRBD2 matches 16 bases. CDR3 length: 17 amino acids. Per germline, CDR1 SGHVS and CDR2 FQNEAQ. J was trimmed by 6 bases and V by 5 bases; bases with no gene match: 7. The CDR3: CASSPGLAGGPVNEQFF. Here the CDR3 DNA reads TGTGCCAGCAGCCCGGGACTAGCGGGAGGGCCGGTCAATGAGCAGTTCTTC.